The T cell receptor beta chain described here comes from a study of T cell repertoires in cytomegalovirus infection (dated by TCRdb to between 2018 and 2020). Study-wide context: Donor HLA type was relevant to the analysis, because carriage of CMV infection together with the matching HLA type was indicated by public TCR beta signatures.

This clonotype was counted at least ten times. There is no known antigen for this receptor. Base qualities were left out, and no much larger clone turns up one base away. The germline V gene gives CDR1 as SGHVS and CDR2 as FNYEAQ. The CDR3 runs 14 amino acids, cysteine and phenylalanine included. Solely the CDR3 DNA is kept, with 42 bases framed from the first base. V and J lose 5 bases and 6 bases, and a span of 16 bases separates them. Broader findings and caveats from the paper: Carriers of CMV infection plus the relevant HLA type were discriminated by the cumulative frequency of public TCR beta family members in the study cohort and in an independent approximately 350-donor cohort. The ex vivo response was dominated by HLA-C-restricted CMV-specific TCR beta clonotypes, which also provided the single most frequent clonotype in two of eight donors.

The run used an Illumina HiSeq 1500. TCRdb reanalyzed the raw reads on its own, using fastp at Q25 for trimming and MiXCR for clone calling, and kept in-frame beta chains. Rows are combined by CDR3 protein, so each entry shows the most common genes and DNA. The sample yields some 680,000 distinct CDR3 sequences; roughly 35% were counted once. The top ten hold under 3.5% of the sample. Here the chain combines TRBV7-6 and TRBJ1-1; TRBD1 might be the D gene, on 6 matching bases. Sequencing was carried out using PBMCs. The sequence was collected from a human donor in good health (CMV status not recorded). Some clones in this sample may be carry-over from other donors' samples. The CDR3 sequence is CASSPSGAVPEAFF. The sequence in DNA is TGTGCCAGCAGCCCCTCGGGGGCGGTCCCTGAAGCTTTCTTT.